Below are 9 T cell receptor beta chains sequenced from a single sample in a study of blood T cell repertoires in COVID-19 (dated by TCRdb to about 2020). To prepare the library, the immunoSEQ multiplex PCR assay was applied. The source is immuneACCESS, and TCRdb retained only in-frame sequences with V and J called. Part of the clones is not carried over; for the studies checked, unresolved V genes explain less than half of this, and the remainder is unexplained. The sample contains hundreds of thousands of clones, around 88% of them found a single time. Together, the top ten hold approximately 2.2% of the sample. Sequenced material: peripheral blood. The receptors were sampled from a woman aged 30 to 39 who had recovered from COVID-19.

The chain combines TRBV5-4 with TRBJ2-5; 8 nucleotides line up with TRBD1. J was trimmed by 5 bases and V by 0 bases; bases with no gene match: 0. Germline V gene sequence: CDR1 SGHNT, CDR2 YYREEE (reference sequence). The CDR3 sequence is 13 residues long. CDR3 in DNA: TGTGCCAGCAGCTTGGGGACAGGGGAGACCCAGTACTTC. Residues: CASSLGTGETQYF.

This chain uses TRBV5-6 with TRBJ2-5, with TRBD1 matching 8 bases. Germline V CDR1 and CDR2: SGHDT, YYEEEE. J gave up 5 bases and V 3 bases, and 9 bases lay outside the gene matches. CDR3 size: 15 residues. CDR3 in DNA: TGTGCCAGCAGCTCAACCAGGGGGCGACGGGAGACCCAGTACTTC. This translates into CASSSTRGRRETQYF.

This chain joins TRBV11-2 and TRBJ2-7, with 7 bases identical to TRBD2. The germline gives CDR1 SGHAT, CDR2 FQNNGV. The CDR3 consists of 16 residues. Losses at the gene ends were 2 bases for V and 1 base for J; bases not matched to a gene: 8. CDR3 sequence reads: CASSLIGLGTSYEQYF. CDR3 nucleotides: TGTGCCAGCAGCTTAATAGGACTAGGTACGTCCTACGAGCAGTACTTC.

This clone was detected once. The chain employs TRBV7-9 and TRBJ2-3; 10 bases are a match to TRBD2. The ends lost 0 bases at V and 5 bases at J; junction bases unmatched: 5. The CDR3 is made up of 16 amino acids. CDR1 and CDR2 (germline): SEHNR, FQNEAQ (reference sequence). CDR3 sequence: CASSLASGGALDTQYF. The CDR3 DNA reads TGTGCCAGCAGCTTAGCCAGCGGGGGGGCCTTAGATACGCAGTATTTT.

This chain uses TRBV4-3 with TRBJ2-1; 11 positions match TRBD2. In germline, CDR1 is LGHNA, CDR2 YSLEER. The CDR3 has 16 amino acids. V shed 0 bases, J shed 10 bases, and the junction held 8 bases outside the gene matches. The chain's CDR3 is CASSQDILAGAREQFF. The CDR3 nucleotides read TGCGCCAGCAGCCAAGATATACTAGCGGGAGCTCGAGAGCAGTTCTTC.

This chain uses TRBV4-1 with TRBJ2-3; D gene uncertain. The CDR3 runs to 14 residues. The V gene's germline CDR1 is MGHRA and CDR2 YSYEKL. V lost 1 base, J lost 9 bases, and 14 bases lay in between. This CDR3 is CASSQVTALETQYF. As DNA, the CDR3 is TGCGCCAGCAGCCAAGTCACGGCTCTGGAGACGCAGTATTTT.

The gene calls are TRBV7-8 and TRBJ2-1; maybe TRBD2 (6 bases). Germline CDR1 and CDR2: SGHVS and FQNEAQ. Trimming took 5 bases from V and 2 from J, leaving 13 bases between them. The CDR3 contains 15 residues. In nucleotides, the CDR3 is TGTGCCAGCAGCGGGGGAGCGGGTCCCTACAATGAGCAGTTCTTC. Translation gives CASSGGAGPYNEQFF.

V is TRBV5-8 and J is TRBJ1-2; D gene unclear. The V gene lost 0 bases and the J gene lost 2 bases, with 11 bases spanning the gap. CDR1 is SGHTS and CDR2 is YDEGEE in the germline V gene. The CDR3 totals 15 residues. As DNA, the CDR3 is TGTGCCAGCAGCTTGGCCAACAAATTCAACTATGGCTACACCTTC. It encodes CASSLANKFNYGYTF. The full variable domain, its missing parts supplied by reference TRBV5-8 and TRBJ1-2, is EAGVTQSPTHLIKTRGQQATLRCSPISGHTSVYWYQQALGLGLQFLLWYDEGEERNRGNFPPRFSGRQFPNYSSELNVNALELEDSALYLCASSLANKFNYGYTFGSGTRLTVV.

J is TRBJ2-2 and V is TRBV2; TRBD1 matches 8 bases. Germline CDR1 reads SNHLY; CDR2 reads FYNNEI. J was trimmed by 1 base and V by 8 bases; bases with no gene match: 3. CDR3 length equals 14 residues. CDR3 loop: CASGDRQNTGELFF. For the CDR3, the DNA is TGTGCCAGCGGGGACAGGCAGAACACCGGGGAGCTGTTTTTT.